These 4 T cell receptor beta chains were all obtained from the same sample, sequenced in a study of T cell responses to AZD1222 COVID-19 vaccine. Using immunoSEQ multiplex PCR, the repertoire was profiled, and TCRdb retains in-frame clones only, with some absent. Of around 150,000 clones in the sample, approximately 92% were seen once. The sequences come from peripheral blood, collected 28 days after the second AZD1222 dose. These receptors were collected from an adult who received the AZD1222 COVID-19 vaccine.

This chain uses TRBV2 with TRBJ1-3; 8 bases are a match to TRBD1. Per germline, CDR1 SNHLY and CDR2 FYNNEI. Unmatched junction bases numbered 6, after V lost 6 bases and J lost 2 bases. The length of the CDR3 is 15 residues. CDR3 residues: CASSPDRGAGNTIYF. The DNA for the CDR3 is TGTGCCAGCAGCCCCGACAGGGGCGCTGGAAACACCATATATTTT.

The gene calls are TRBV6-5 and TRBJ2-1; 13 nucleotides match TRBD2. Germline-derived CDR1 and CDR2 are MNHEY and SVGAGI. This CDR3 contains 14 residues. J was trimmed by 11 bases and V by 4 bases; bases with no gene match: 5. The CDR3 DNA follows: TGTGCCAGCAGTTCCATGACTAGCGGGAGGCAGCAGTTCTTC. Translation gives CASSSMTSGRQQFF.

V and J are TRBV2 and TRBJ1-4, with D hard to call. The germline gives CDR1 SNHLY, CDR2 FYNNEI. The CDR3 contains 13 residues. Trimming left V 7 bases short and J 7 bases short, with 13 bases between. CDR3 amino acids: CASKMAESEKLFF. DNA for the CDR3: TGTGCCAGCAAGATGGCGGAAAGTGAAAAACTGTTTTTT.

The sample holds a few counts of this clone. V and J are TRBV7-9 and TRBJ2-2; tentatively, D is TRBD1 (7 bases). This CDR3 spans 14 amino acids. Between the trimmed V and J ends, which lost 5 bases and 3 bases, there was a span of 10 bases. The germline V gene encodes CDR1 SEHNR and CDR2 FQNEAQ (reference sequence). This chain's CDR3 is CASSPGGYTGELFF. CDR3 coding DNA: TGTGCCAGCAGCCCAGGGGGGTACACCGGGGAGCTGTTTTTT.